The source of this T cell receptor (beta chain) is a study of beta chain features in type 1 diabetes. This clone has only a few counts. All of the isolated RNA was reverse transcribed, so expressed TCRB transcripts were sequenced. Some clones are missing from TCRdb's copy, which holds only in-frame ones; the method was immunoSEQ multiplex PCR. The sample has about 250,000 clones, 13% to 15% seen once. The sample was naive CD4+ T cells from blood. The TCR was taken from a woman between 40 and 55 years old in good health.

CDR3 coding DNA: TGTGCCAGCAGCAGGACTGTGAACACTGAAGCTTTCTTT. This encodes CASSRTVNTEAFF. The V and J genes are TRBV21-1 and TRBJ1-1. TRBV21-1 is a pseudogene locus. The CDR3 length is 13 residues.